Following are 20 T cell receptor beta chains from one sample sequenced in a study of blood T cell repertoires in COVID-19. Method: immunoSEQ multiplex PCR; TCRdb's copy keeps in-frame clones and lacks some. The table has about 280,000 clones, approximately 86% seen once. Sequenced: peripheral blood. These receptors all stem from a woman in her 70s with COVID-19, enrolled during active disease.

V and J are TRBV2 and TRBJ2-5; 9 bases agree with TRBD2. CDR1 and CDR2 (germline): SNHLY, FYNNEI. The CDR3 sequence is 15 residues long. Trimming removed 3 bases from V and 2 bases from J; junction bases left unmatched: 4. CDR3 nucleotide sequence: TGTGCCAGCAGTGAGTCTAGCGGGGTACAAGAGACCCAGTACTTC. This translates into CASSESSGVQETQYF.

This clone was recorded once. The genes are TRBV5-4 and TRBJ1-2; TRBD1 matches at 7 bases. From germline, CDR1 is SGHNT and CDR2 YYREEE (reference sequence). V dropped 6 bases and J dropped 2; count of bases not matched to a gene: 10. The CDR3 has 15 amino acids. CDR3 sequence: CASTLGGAQNYGYTF. Here the CDR3 DNA reads TGTGCCAGCACCCTAGGGGGCGCTCAAAACTATGGCTACACCTTC. Filled out from reference TRBV5-4 and TRBJ1-2, the complete variable domain reads ETGVTQSPTHLIKTRGQQVTLRCSSQSGHNTVSWYQQALGQGPQFIFQYYREEENGRGNFPPRFSGLQFPNYSSELNVNALELDDSALYLCASTLGGAQNYGYTFGSGTRLTVV.

The V gene is TRBV24-1, the J gene TRBJ2-1; 15 nucleotides align to TRBD2. Germline CDR1 KGHDR, CDR2 SFDVKD. CDR3 length: 19 residues. V lost 4 bases and J lost 0; bases outside the gene matches: 6. In DNA, the CDR3 is TGTGCCACCAGTGACTCCGGGACTAGCGGGGGGACCTCCTACAATGAGCAGTTCTTC. Its translation is CATSDSGTSGGTSYNEQFF.

V usage is TRBV19 and J usage is TRBJ1-1; D is possibly TRBD1 (6 bases). Trimming cost V 3 bases and J 7 bases, with 12 bases left between them. The CDR3 is made up of 13 amino acids. Looked up from germline, CDR1 is LNHDA and CDR2 is SQIVND (reference sequence). The CDR3 DNA follows: TGTGCCAGTAGTATCGAGGGGGTCAGTGAAGCTTTCTTT. This gives the protein CASSIEGVSEAFF.

The chain carries TRBV29-1 and TRBJ2-7, with 13 bases identical to TRBD2. The CDR3 is 16 amino acids. Germline-derived CDR1 and CDR2 are SQVTM and ANQGSEA. The junction had 8 bases not matched to a gene; V was cut back by 6 bases and J by 0 bases. The CDR3 reads CSVVKGLAGSSYEQYF. The CDR3 coding sequence is TGCAGCGTCGTAAAGGGACTAGCGGGGAGCTCCTACGAGCAGTACTTC.

The rearrangement links TRBV20-1 to TRBJ2-5, with 7 bases identical to TRBD2. This CDR3 contains 11 residues. Germline lookup yields CDR1 DFQATT and CDR2 SNEGSKA (reference sequence). The V segment lost 5 bases and the J segment 5 bases; nucleotides outside the gene matches: 2. The CDR3 DNA sequence: TGCAGTGCTTGGGGAGGGGAGACCCAGTACTTC. Residues: CSAWGGETQYF.

The chain is built from TRBV5-1 and TRBJ1-2; maybe TRBD1 (5 bases). V dropped 1 base and J dropped 2 bases, with 15 bases sitting between them. Germline loops: CDR1 SGHRS, CDR2 YFSETQ. The CDR3 totals 16 residues. This CDR3 is CASSLRQGGSNYGYTF. In nucleotides, the CDR3 is TGCGCCAGCAGCTTGAGGCAGGGAGGTTCGAACTATGGCTACACCTTC.

The CDR3 nucleotides are TGCAGTGCTAGTCAGGGCGGAGAGACCCAGTACTTC. Translated: CSASQGGETQYF. The chain has TRBV20-1 and TRBJ2-5; D might be TRBD1 (5 bases). There are 12 residues in the CDR3. Germline CDR1 reads DFQATT; CDR2 reads SNEGSKA (reference sequence). Trimming stripped 3 bases from V and 4 bases from J, with 9 bases between.

The chain employs TRBV5-6 and TRBJ1-2, with D perhaps matching TRBD1 (6 bases). The germline gives CDR1 SGHDT, CDR2 YYEEEE. V lost 6 bases and J 0 bases, leaving 12 bases between the germline ends. The CDR3 sequence is 14 residues long. The CDR3 DNA reads as TGTGCCAGCACCCGGGGGGCGACTAACTATGGCTACACCTTC. Translation: CASTRGATNYGYTF. The full variable domain, completed using reference TRBV5-6 and TRBJ1-2, is DAGVTQSPTHLIKTRGQQVTLRCSPKSGHDTVSWYQQALGQGPQFIFQYYEEEERQRGNFPDRFSGHQFPNYSSELNVNALLLGDSALYLCASTRGATNYGYTFGSGTRLTVV.

The V call is TRBV15, the J call TRBJ1-1, with 8 nucleotides matching TRBD1. The CDR3 extends over 16 amino acids. The germline V gene encodes CDR1 LNHNV and CDR2 YYDKDF (reference sequence). With V trimmed by 1 base and J by 0 bases, 4 bases remained unmatched. Written as DNA, the CDR3 is TGTGCCACCAGCAGAGGACAGGGGTCAATGAACACTGAAGCTTTCTTT. This translates into CATSRGQGSMNTEAFF. Supplemented by reference TRBV15 and TRBJ1-1, the full variable domain reads DAMVIQNPRYQVTQFGKPVTLSCSQTLNHNVMYWYQQKSSQAPKLLFHYYDKDFNNEADTPDNFQSRRPNTSFCFLDIRSPGLGDTAMYLCATSRGQGSMNTEAFFGQGTRLTVV.

The chain links TRBV9 to TRBJ1-3; 8 nucleotides line up with TRBD1. J lost 2 bases, V lost 4 bases, and 11 bases had no gene match. Germline V lookup: CDR1 SGDLS, CDR2 YYNGEE. This CDR3 is built from 17 residues. The CDR3 region is CASSSSTGTGPGNTIYF. CDR3 bases: TGTGCCAGCAGCTCTTCGACCGGGACAGGCCCTGGAAACACCATATATTTT.

This chain uses TRBV6-5 with TRBJ1-2; D call uncertain. The CDR3 is made up of 15 amino acids. The V end lost 0 bases, the J end lost 2 bases, and 10 bases lay between the germline ends. Per germline, CDR1 MNHEY and CDR2 SVGAGI. The CDR3 reads CASSYSFSVNYGYTF. CDR3 DNA sequence: TGTGCCAGCAGTTACTCGTTTTCAGTCAACTATGGCTACACCTTC.

The rearrangement uses TRBV5-1 and TRBJ2-3, with D hard to call. There are 12 residues in the CDR3. V lost 0 bases and J lost 4, with 3 bases in between. From germline, CDR1 is SGHRS and CDR2 YFSETQ. CDR3 loop: CASSLAADTQYF. DNA of the CDR3: TGCGCCAGCAGCTTGGCCGCAGATACGCAGTATTTT.

The chain recombines TRBV7-2 with TRBJ1-1; 7 bases map to TRBD1. This CDR3 contains 15 residues. Germline CDR1 SGHTA, CDR2 FQGNSA. Trimming cost V 3 bases and J 1 base; bases outside gene matches: 5. The CDR3 here is CASSFSGTANTEAFF. CDR3 in DNA: TGTGCCAGCAGCTTCTCCGGGACAGCGAACACTGAAGCTTTCTTT.

The gene calls are TRBV5-6 and TRBJ2-7, with a weak D call TRBD1 (5 bases). V was clipped by 0 bases and J by 5 bases, with 18 bases between them. The CDR3 contains 16 residues. Germline loops: CDR1 SGHDT, CDR2 YYEEEE. CDR3: CASSLAGKGNAHEQYF. The DNA of the CDR3 is TGTGCCAGCAGCTTGGCCGGCAAGGGGAACGCGCACGAGCAGTACTTC. The full variable domain, with the rest looked up from reference TRBV5-6 and TRBJ2-7, is DAGVTQSPTHLIKTRGQQVTLRCSPKSGHDTVSWYQQALGQGPQFIFQYYEEEERQRGNFPDRFSGHQFPNYSSELNVNALLLGDSALYLCASSLAGKGNAHEQYFGPGTRLTVT.

The V call is TRBV12-5, the J call TRBJ1-2; D ambiguous. The CDR3 is 12 residues long. Germline lookup yields CDR1 LGHNT and CDR2 FRNRAP. V was trimmed by 6 bases and J by 5 bases, leaving 10 bases between them. The CDR3 DNA follows: TGTGCTAGTGGCCCTATTAATTATGGCTACACCTTC. Encoded protein: CASGPINYGYTF.

This clone was picked up one time. The chain combines TRBV15 with TRBJ2-5; D perhaps matches TRBD1 (7 bases). The germline V gene has CDR1 LNHNV and CDR2 YYDKDF (reference sequence). This CDR3 has 13 amino acids. Trimming pared 10 bases from V and 5 bases from J, leaving 17 bases between. This chain's CDR3 is CASRGASRETQYF. The CDR3 bases are TGTGCCAGCAGGGGGGCTAGCCGGGAGACCCAGTACTTC.

The V call is TRBV28, the J call TRBJ1-6; 9 nucleotides match TRBD1. With 6 bases clipped from V and 10 bases from J, the junction kept 4 bases outside the gene matches. Germline lookup yields CDR1 MDHEN and CDR2 SYDVKM. This CDR3 contains 13 residues. This chain's CDR3 is CASRGQGESPLHF. The CDR3 DNA sequence: TGTGCCAGCAGGGGACAGGGTGAATCACCCCTCCACTTT.

This rearrangement joins TRBV3-1 (or the pseudogene TRBV3-2) to TRBJ1-6, with a possible D match to TRBD1 (5 bases). This CDR3 comprises 14 residues. The germline V gene encodes CDR1 LGHDT and CDR2 YNNKEL (reference sequence). With 1 base removed from V and 6 bases from J, the gap between germline ends came to 7 bases. CDR3 nucleotide sequence: TGTGCCAGCAGCCAAGCTGACAGTAATTCACCCCTCCACTTT. This encodes CASSQADSNSPLHF.

The V and J genes are TRBV27 and TRBJ2-2; the D gene is possibly TRBD2 (7 bases). This CDR3 region has 16 residues. CDR1 is MNHEY, CDR2 SMNVEV, per germline (reference sequence). Trimming removed 2 bases from V and 4 bases from J, with 14 bases in between. The CDR3 here is CASSLRGPSGTGELFF. CDR3 sequence (DNA): TGTGCCAGCAGTTTACGGGGGCCTAGCGGCACCGGGGAGCTGTTTTTT.